This T cell receptor (beta chain) was obtained from a study of blood T cell repertoires in COVID-19. Study-level background: Nucleic acid was either cDNA or gDNA, and it came from T cells, B-cell-depleted T cells, or PBMCs.

The data were produced by immunoSEQ multiplex PCR, yet TCRdb's version contains in-frame clones alone and is incomplete. The sample consists of about 300,000 clones, around 86% of them appearing once. Participants spanned ages about 18 to 95 years and resided in 20 to 30 US areas. Cohort 3 donors were reported recovered after two negative PCRs, clearance, or symptom resolution. The receptor comes from a woman under 30 who had recovered from COVID-19. Material for sequencing was PBMCs or T cells enriched from blood (not recorded which).

The CDR3 coding sequence is TGTGCCAGCAGCCAGAATGAGCAACCCGAGCAGTTCTTC. This sequence encodes CASSQNEQPEQFF. This chain connects TRBV3-1 (or the pseudogene TRBV3-2) to TRBJ2-1, with D unresolved. The CDR3 has 13 amino acids. V was cut by 3 bases and J by 10 bases, with 13 bases left in between. Germline-derived CDR1 and CDR2 are LGHDT and YNNKEL (reference sequence).